These T cell receptor beta chains were read from a single sample in a study of T cells after posttransplantation cyclophosphamide. The method was immunoSEQ multiplex PCR; TCRdb's version includes in-frame clones alone and lacks a portion of them. The sample holds about 19,000 clones, approximately 82% seen once. Sequencing was carried out using memory CD4+ T cells sorted from blood. The receptors stem from a man under 40 in good health and a related stem cell transplant donor. CDR3s leave out the opening cysteine and the closing phenylalanine or tryptophan. Each record gives: V gene, J gene, CDR3 protein.

V gene: TRBV5-1
J gene: TRBJ2-1
CDR3 protein: ASSGLQGNEQF

V gene: TRBV11-2
J gene: TRBJ2-7
CDR3 protein: ASSLLGQGAGEQY

V gene: TRBV4-2
J gene: TRBJ1-3
CDR3 protein: ASSQDDRSISGNTIY

V gene: TRBV11-2
J gene: TRBJ2-7
CDR3 protein: ATHTRGSEQY

V gene: TRBV7-9
J gene: TRBJ1-3
CDR3 protein: ASSLEGRGPIY

V gene: TRBV12-5
J gene: TRBJ2-5
CDR3 protein: ASGLGQGRETQY

V gene: TRBV28
J gene: TRBJ1-1
CDR3 protein: ASSYQDRALGAF

V gene: TRBV2
J gene: -
CDR3 protein: ASSEKQAGLYYEQY

V gene: TRBV10-1
J gene: TRBJ2-3
CDR3 protein: ASSVTGGTDTQY

V gene: TRBV18
J gene: TRBJ1-2
CDR3 protein: ASSPNGAGNYGYT

V gene: TRBV5-1
J gene: TRBJ2-2
CDR3 protein: ASSLNWLASGELF

V gene: TRBV11-2
J gene: TRBJ2-1
CDR3 protein: ASSPGTAKLYNEQF

V gene: TRBV5-1
J gene: TRBJ2-1
CDR3 protein: ASSLGLAGGQNEQF

V gene: TRBV29-1
J gene: TRBJ2-1
CDR3 protein: SVVKGWDEQF

V gene: TRBV18
J gene: TRBJ2-7
CDR3 protein: ASSPRWRKGDEQY

V gene: TRBV2
J gene: TRBJ1-1
CDR3 protein: ASSDRVGAF

V gene: TRBV15
J gene: TRBJ1-1
CDR3 protein: ATSRAVGQGVTEAF

V gene: TRBV16
J gene: TRBJ2-6
CDR3 protein: ASSQRQGYYGANVLT

V gene: TRBV7-9
J gene: TRBJ1-4
CDR3 protein: ASSLKGPGGQKLF

V gene: TRBV7-8
J gene: TRBJ2-1
CDR3 protein: ASSLVDSGGTNEQF

V gene: TRBV10-3
J gene: TRBJ2-1
CDR3 protein: AISGPTGEHINNEQF

V gene: TRBV5-8
J gene: TRBJ2-5
CDR3 protein: ASSKGQGKETQY

V gene: TRBV19
J gene: TRBJ2-1
CDR3 protein: ASSAQGTFEQF

V gene: TRBV29-1
J gene: TRBJ2-1
CDR3 protein: SGPEEMDNEQF

V gene: TRBV5-1
J gene: TRBJ1-6
CDR3 protein: ASSLGEGKSSPLH

V gene: TRBV6-1
J gene: TRBJ2-5
CDR3 protein: ASTRGRGQETQY

V gene: TRBV7-2
J gene: TRBJ1-4
CDR3 protein: ASSSETGFVEKLF

V gene: TRBV10-1
J gene: TRBJ1-6
CDR3 protein: ASSETVTGASPLH

V gene: TRBV7-9
J gene: TRBJ1-1
CDR3 protein: ASSFAPGNTEAF

V gene: TRBV9
J gene: TRBJ1-4
CDR3 protein: ASSGTQGANEKLF

V gene: TRBV19
J gene: TRBJ2-3
CDR3 protein: ATLGRYTDTQY

V gene: TRBV10-3
J gene: TRBJ1-1
CDR3 protein: ASETGPENTEAF

V gene: TRBV6-1
J gene: TRBJ2-5
CDR3 protein: ASSEEAGGQETQY

V gene: TRBV4-2
J gene: TRBJ2-1
CDR3 protein: ASSQDQGAGEQF

V gene: TRBV29-1
J gene: TRBJ2-7
CDR3 protein: SVVAQAYEQY

V gene: TRBV11-3
J gene: TRBJ2-7
CDR3 protein: ASSLVRGASQY

V gene: TRBV11-2
J gene: TRBJ2-2
CDR3 protein: ASQRDRGNTGELF

V gene: TRBV6-6
J gene: TRBJ1-1
CDR3 protein: ASSYSTGSAAF

V gene: TRBV6-5
J gene: TRBJ1-1
CDR3 protein: ASSYSRRGGTEAF

V gene: TRBV7-2
J gene: TRBJ1-4
CDR3 protein: ASSPGGSNEKLF

V gene: TRBV5-4
J gene: TRBJ2-3
CDR3 protein: ASSPRLAGGTDTQY

V gene: TRBV28
J gene: TRBJ2-1
CDR3 protein: ASGRGEKF

V gene: TRBV11-3
J gene: TRBJ2-2
CDR3 protein: ASSLDARSAGELF

V gene: TRBV4-3
J gene: TRBJ2-3
CDR3 protein: ASSPRSAGTDTQY

V gene: TRBV4-1
J gene: TRBJ1-2
CDR3 protein: ASSHGGQAYGYT

V gene: TRBV5-1
J gene: TRBJ1-1
CDR3 protein: ASRMGGYTEAF

V gene: TRBV29-1
J gene: TRBJ1-1
CDR3 protein: SLQAGTMGAF

V gene: TRBV7-9
J gene: TRBJ2-3
CDR3 protein: ASSAPVTGPSTDTQY

V gene: TRBV27
J gene: TRBJ1-6
CDR3 protein: ASSRQTGDNSPLH

V gene: TRBV5-1
J gene: TRBJ2-5
CDR3 protein: ASSLGRRQGGGETQY

V gene: TRBV6-1
J gene: TRBJ2-7
CDR3 protein: ATPGQNFYEQY

V gene: TRBV21-1
J gene: TRBJ1-5
CDR3 protein: ASSKRRGNQPQH

V gene: TRBV6-1
J gene: TRBJ2-7
CDR3 protein: ASSEAHSSYEQY